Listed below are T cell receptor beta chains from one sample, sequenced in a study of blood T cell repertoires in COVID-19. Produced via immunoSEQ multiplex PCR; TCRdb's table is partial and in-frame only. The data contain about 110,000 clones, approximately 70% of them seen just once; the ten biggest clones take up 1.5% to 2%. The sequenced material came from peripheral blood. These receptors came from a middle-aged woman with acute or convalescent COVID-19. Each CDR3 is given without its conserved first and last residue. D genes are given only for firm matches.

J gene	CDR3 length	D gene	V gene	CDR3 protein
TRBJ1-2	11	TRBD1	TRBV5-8	ASSLSQGDGYT
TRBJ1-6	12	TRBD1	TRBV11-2	ASSLDRFGSPLH
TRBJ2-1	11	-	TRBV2	ASLQQGFGEQF
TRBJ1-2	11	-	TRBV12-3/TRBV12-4	ASSPGGLLGYT
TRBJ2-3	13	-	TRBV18	ASSPVEWGTDTQY
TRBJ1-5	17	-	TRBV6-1	ASSEATGTAFYSNQPQH
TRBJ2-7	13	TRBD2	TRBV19	ASSQFGGVSYEQY
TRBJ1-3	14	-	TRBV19	ASSNAARTAGNTIY
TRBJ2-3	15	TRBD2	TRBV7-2	ASSSTGLAGGIDTQY
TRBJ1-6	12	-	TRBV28	ASSSRRISSPLH
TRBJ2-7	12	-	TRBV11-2	ASSSYRQPYEQY
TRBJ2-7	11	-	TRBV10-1	ASSSGTLYEQY
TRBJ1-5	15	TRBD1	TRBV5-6	ASSLRATGLLRQPQH
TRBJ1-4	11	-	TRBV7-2	ASSRDMGEKLF
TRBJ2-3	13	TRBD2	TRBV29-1	SVPSGGRLTDTQY
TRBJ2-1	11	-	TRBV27	ASSFGGNNEQF
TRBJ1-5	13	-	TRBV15	ATSRDDRQNQPQH
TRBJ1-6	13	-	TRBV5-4	ASSRDNVKGSPLH
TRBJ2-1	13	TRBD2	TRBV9	ASSAGGSSYNEQF
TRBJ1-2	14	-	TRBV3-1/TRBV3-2	ASSQVAGDGAVGYT
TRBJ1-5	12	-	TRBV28	ASSLTGSNQPQH
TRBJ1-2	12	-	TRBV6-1	ASSDGGSKDGYT
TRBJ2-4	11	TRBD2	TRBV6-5	ASSRLAGDIQY
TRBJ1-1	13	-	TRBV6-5	ASRADRTGGTEAF
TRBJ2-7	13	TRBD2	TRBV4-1	ASSQEGRVAGEQY
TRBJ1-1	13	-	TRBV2	ASSEGAAENTEAF
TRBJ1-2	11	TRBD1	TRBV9	ASSSPGGYGYT
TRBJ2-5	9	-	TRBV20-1	SAYQGGTQY
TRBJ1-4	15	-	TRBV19	ASSTGVSGATNEKLF
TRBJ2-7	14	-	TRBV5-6	ASSEHTDTRSYEQY
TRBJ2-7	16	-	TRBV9	ASSVADVGWSAYYEQY
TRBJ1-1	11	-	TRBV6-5	ASRRTRNTEAF
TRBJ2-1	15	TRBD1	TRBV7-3	ASSLATGTGGYNEQF
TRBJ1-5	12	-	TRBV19	ASRKVGVDQPQH
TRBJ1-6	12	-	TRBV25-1	ASSETYRIEPLH
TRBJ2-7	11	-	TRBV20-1	SASSAVGYEQY
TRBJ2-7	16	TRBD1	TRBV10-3	AISEGTGASKSSYEQY
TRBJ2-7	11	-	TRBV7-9	ASSLGSTGEQY